This is a list of T cell receptor beta chains from one sample in a study of T cell changes during pregnancy in multiple sclerosis. TCRdb's copy holds only in-frame clones and misses some; the assay was immunoSEQ multiplex PCR. The sample carries roughly 43,000 clones, about nine tenths recorded once. The sequenced sample was CD4+ T cells from peripheral blood mononuclear cells, obtained after pregnancy. These receptors originate from a female donor with multiple sclerosis, enrolled in a pregnancy study. CDR3s include the opening cysteine and the closing phenylalanine or tryptophan. D genes are given only for firm matches. A clone size is listed for some rows: how often the clone was seen (once, few, many), or a class if it is expanded.

v_gene	d_gene	abundance	j_gene	CDR3aa	CDR3nt
TRBV30	-	-	TRBJ2-1	CAWTQRSYNEQFF	TGTGCCTGGACCCAGCGGAGCTACAATGAGCAGTTCTTC
TRBV5-1	TRBD1	-	TRBJ1-1	CASSPTGEGSEAFF	TGCGCCAGCAGCCCGACAGGGGAGGGAAGTGAAGCTTTCTTT
TRBV5-4	TRBD1	-	TRBJ2-3	CASSPWDRGGDTQYF	TGTGCCAGCAGCCCCTGGGACAGGGGGGGAGATACGCAGTATTTT
TRBV11-1	-	-	TRBJ2-2	CASSLSQTGELFF	TGTGCCAGCAGCTTATCACAGACCGGGGAGCTGTTTTTT
TRBV19	-	-	TRBJ1-5	CAGGDSNQPQHF	TGTGCCGGGGGGGATAGCAATCAGCCCCAGCATTTT
TRBV5-1	TRBD2	-	TRBJ2-1	CASSYFSGRVGNEQFF	TGCGCCAGCAGCTATTTTTCCGGGAGGGTTGGCAATGAGCAGTTCTTC
TRBV6-1	-	-	TRBJ2-7	CASRFGLAPGEQYF	TGTGCCAGCAGATTTGGTCTAGCCCCGGGAGAGCAGTACTTC
TRBV4-2	-	-	TRBJ2-3	CASSQEAVRDTQYF	TGTGCCAGCAGCCAAGAGGCGGTCCGGGATACGCAGTATTTT
TRBV19	TRBD1	-	TRBJ2-2	CASSIGTATGELFF	TGTGCCAGTAGTATCGGGACAGCCACCGGGGAGCTGTTTTTT
TRBV11-3	-	-	TRBJ2-3	CASSASRGATDTQYF	TGTGCCAGCAGCGCGTCCCGGGGGGCCACAGATACGCAGTATTTT
TRBV6-6	TRBD1	-	TRBJ2-7	CASSGTGGTYEQYF	TGTGCCAGCAGTGGAACAGGGGGGACCTACGAGCAGTACTTC
TRBV14	TRBD2	-	TRBJ2-2	CASSPSGLAGTGELFF	TGTGCCAGCAGCCCTTCGGGACTAGCGGGCACCGGGGAGCTGTTTTTT
TRBV5-1	TRBD2	few	TRBJ2-2	CASTTSLNTGELFF	TGCGCCAGCACGACTAGCCTTAACACCGGGGAGCTGTTTTTT
TRBV21-1	-	-	TRBJ2-7	CASTRMEREEPYEQYF	TGTGCCAGCACCAGGATGGAGCGGGAGGAACCCTACGAGCAGTACTTC
TRBV6-5	TRBD1	-	TRBJ1-3	CASSSMTGLTGNTIYF	TGTGCCAGCAGTTCCATGACAGGGCTTACAGGAAACACCATATATTTT
TRBV28	-	-	TRBJ1-2	CASSLQARRGYTF	TGTGCCAGCAGTTTACAGGCCCGTCGTGGCTACACCTTC
TRBV5-5	TRBD2	-	TRBJ2-7	CASSLRLASHEQYF	TGTGCCAGCAGCTTGCGACTAGCGTCCCACGAGCAGTACTTC
TRBV11-2	-	-	TRBJ2-2	CASSLGVSGELFF	TGTGCCAGCAGCTTAGGTGTATCCGGGGAGCTGTTTTTT
TRBV6-5	-	-	TRBJ2-7	CASSRRTGMRGEQYF	TGTGCCAGCAGTCGAAGAACAGGGATGAGAGGCGAGCAGTACTTC
TRBV9	TRBD2	-	TRBJ2-1	CASSVGAGVYNEQFF	TGTGCCAGCAGCGTAGGAGCGGGAGTCTACAATGAGCAGTTCTTC
TRBV2	-	-	TRBJ2-7	CASSGTYFYEQYF	TGTGCCAGCAGTGGTACTTATTTCTACGAGCAGTACTTC
TRBV5-4	-	-	TRBJ2-6	CASSTRDRPSGANVLTF	TGTGCCAGCAGCACCCGCGACAGACCCTCTGGGGCCAACGTCCTGACTTTC
TRBV4-2	-	-	TRBJ2-2	CASSQDSSATGELFF	TGTGCCAGCAGCCAAGATAGCAGCGCCACCGGGGAGCTGTTTTTT
TRBV5-1	TRBD2	-	TRBJ2-5	CASSGGTSGSETQYF	TGCGCCAGCAGCGGCGGGACTAGCGGGAGCGAGACCCAGTACTTC
TRBV10-3	TRBD2	once	TRBJ2-2	CAISDRLADTGELFF	TGTGCCATCAGTGACAGACTAGCGGACACCGGGGAGCTGTTTTTT
TRBV5-1	-	-	TRBJ2-2	CASSSTEIFTGELFF	TGCGCCAGCAGCTCGACAGAGATTTTTACCGGGGAGCTGTTTTTT
TRBV5-1	TRBD1	-	TRBJ1-1	CASSWGQVNRVNTEAFF	TGCGCCAGCAGCTGGGGACAGGTGAATCGTGTGAACACTGAAGCTTTCTTT
TRBV25-1	TRBD1	-	TRBJ2-7	CASRTPGQPTYEQYF	TGTGCCAGCAGAACCCCGGGACAGCCTACCTACGAGCAGTACTTC
TRBV30	-	-	TRBJ1-1	CAWQQGNTEAFF	TGTGCCTGGCAACAGGGGAACACTGAAGCTTTCTTT
TRBV29-1	-	-	TRBJ2-5	CSVESGSYETQYF	TGCAGCGTTGAGTCAGGGTCTTACGAGACCCAGTACTTC
TRBV6-5	TRBD1	-	TRBJ1-1	CASSSWDSEAFF	TGTGCCAGCAGTTCCTGGGACAGCGAAGCTTTCTTT
TRBV7-2	-	-	TRBJ2-3	CASSLGAGADTQYF	TGTGCCAGCAGCTTAGGAGCAGGGGCAGATACGCAGTATTTT
TRBV10-1	-	-	TRBJ1-4	CASSRDTATNEKLFF	TGCGCCAGCAGTAGAGACACAGCAACTAATGAAAAACTGTTTTTT
TRBV20-1	-	-	TRBJ2-7	CSASRAYEQYF	TGCAGTGCTTCTCGGGCCTACGAGCAGTACTTC
TRBV7-8	TRBD1	-	TRBJ2-7	CASSLEQDRLYEQYF	TGTGCCAGCAGCTTAGAGCAGGACAGGCTCTACGAGCAGTACTTC
TRBV18	-	-	TRBJ1-4	CASSPRQTNEKLFF	TGTGCCAGCTCACCAAGACAGACTAATGAAAAACTGTTTTTT
TRBV18	TRBD2	-	TRBJ2-5	CASSPLASGQETQYF	TGTGCCAGCTCACCCTTGGCTAGCGGCCAAGAGACCCAGTACTTC
TRBV6-6	TRBD1	-	TRBJ1-3	CASSYATGETGNTIYF	TGTGCCAGCAGTTACGCGACAGGGGAGACTGGAAACACCATATATTTT
TRBV7-2	-	-	TRBJ2-3	CASTPGSVTDTQYF	TGTGCCAGCACCCCGGGTAGCGTAACAGATACGCAGTATTTT
TRBV4-3	TRBD1	-	TRBJ2-7	CASSQADRGDYEQYF	TGCGCCAGCAGCCAAGCCGACAGGGGAGACTACGAGCAGTACTTC
TRBV7-9	TRBD2	-	TRBJ2-1	CASERREGGLGEQFF	TGTGCCAGCGAAAGGCGGGAGGGGGGGCTCGGTGAGCAGTTCTTC
TRBV29-1	-	-	TRBJ1-4	CSVEGAQGTNEKLFF	TGCAGCGTTGAAGGCGCCCAGGGGACTAATGAAAAACTGTTTTTT
TRBV10-3	TRBD2	-	TRBJ2-3	CAISEGRETTDTQYF	TGTGCCATCAGTGAGGGGCGGGAGACCACAGATACGCAGTATTTT
TRBV5-1	TRBD2	-	TRBJ2-1	CASSPRLAGGYNEQFF	TGCGCCAGCAGCCCCAGACTAGCGGGAGGCTACAATGAGCAGTTCTTC
TRBV19	-	-	TRBJ1-3	CASSIRNSGRPIRDTIYF	TGTGCCAGTAGTATTCGTAATTCTGGGCGCCCTATACGCGACACCATATATTTT
TRBV19	-	once	TRBJ2-1	CASSIDPGDSGVNNEQFF	TGTGCCAGTAGTATAGACCCCGGGGACTCGGGAGTGAACAATGAGCAGTTCTTC
TRBV28	TRBD2	few	TRBJ2-1	CASSSLAGFGPSSGIYNEQFF	TGTGCCAGCAGTTCCCTGGCCGGTTTCGGACCATCTAGCGGGATTTACAATGAGCAGTTCTTC
TRBV28	TRBD1	-	TRBJ2-3	CASSLPGTGRTDTQYF	TGTGCCAGCAGTTTGCCTGGGACAGGGCGCACAGATACGCAGTATTTT
TRBV13	TRBD2	once	TRBJ2-3	CASSRLLAGDTQYF	TGTGCCAGCAGCCGACTACTAGCGGGAGATACGCAGTATTTT
TRBV19	TRBD1	once	TRBJ2-6	CASSNVGTAPSGANVLTF	TGTGCCAGTAGTAATGTTGGGACAGCTCCCTCCGGGGCCAACGTCCTGACTTTC
TRBV5-1	-	once	TRBJ2-7	CASSSQQGGSSYEQYF	TGCGCCAGCAGCTCCCAACAGGGGGGGAGCTCCTACGAGCAGTACTTC
TRBV5-4	TRBD1	-	TRBJ1-4	CASSRKQGAEEKLFF	TGTGCCAGCAGCCGTAAACAGGGGGCCGAGGAAAAACTGTTTTTT
TRBV10-1	TRBD1	-	TRBJ2-7	CASSRGYEQYF	TGCGCCAGCAGCAGGGGGTACGAGCAGTACTTC